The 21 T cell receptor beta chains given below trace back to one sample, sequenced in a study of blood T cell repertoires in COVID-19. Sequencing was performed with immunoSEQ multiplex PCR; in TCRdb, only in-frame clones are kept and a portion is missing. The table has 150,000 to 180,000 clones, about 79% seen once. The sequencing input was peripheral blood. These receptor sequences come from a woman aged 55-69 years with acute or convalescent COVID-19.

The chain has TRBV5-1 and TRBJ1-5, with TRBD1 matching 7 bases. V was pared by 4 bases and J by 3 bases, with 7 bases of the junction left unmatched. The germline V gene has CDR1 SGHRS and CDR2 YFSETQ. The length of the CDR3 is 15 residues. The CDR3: CASSATGAPNQPQHF. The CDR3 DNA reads TGCGCCAGCAGCGCCACAGGGGCCCCCAATCAGCCCCAGCATTTT.

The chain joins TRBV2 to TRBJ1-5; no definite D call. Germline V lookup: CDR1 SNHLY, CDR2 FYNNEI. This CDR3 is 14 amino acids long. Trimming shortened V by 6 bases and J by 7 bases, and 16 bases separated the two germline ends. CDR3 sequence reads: CASRPDGEYQPQHF. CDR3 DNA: TGTGCCAGCAGGCCCGACGGAGAATACCAGCCCCAGCATTTT.

CDR3 protein: CASSESPAPGQGAAEAFF. As DNA, the CDR3 is TGTGCCAGCAGTGAATCCCCTGCTCCGGGACAGGGGGCCGCTGAAGCTTTCTTT. The chain is built from TRBV2 and TRBJ1-1; the match to TRBD1 covers 12 bases. This CDR3 spans 18 amino acids. Trimming took 2 bases from V and 6 from J; bases not matched to a gene: 13. Germline CDR1 is SNHLY and CDR2 is FYNNEI.

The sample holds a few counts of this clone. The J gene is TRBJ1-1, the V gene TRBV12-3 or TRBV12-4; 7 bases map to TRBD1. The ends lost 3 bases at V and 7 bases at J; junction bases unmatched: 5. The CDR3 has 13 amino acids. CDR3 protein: CASSFGTAIEAFF. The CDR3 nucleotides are TGTGCCAGCAGTTTCGGGACAGCAATTGAAGCTTTCTTT.

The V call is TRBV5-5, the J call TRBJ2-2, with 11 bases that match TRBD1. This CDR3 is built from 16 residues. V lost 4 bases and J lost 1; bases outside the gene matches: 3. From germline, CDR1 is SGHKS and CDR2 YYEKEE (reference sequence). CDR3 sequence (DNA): TGTGCCAGCAGCGGACAGGGGGCCCTGAACACCGGGGAGCTGTTTTTT. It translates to CASSGQGALNTGELFF.

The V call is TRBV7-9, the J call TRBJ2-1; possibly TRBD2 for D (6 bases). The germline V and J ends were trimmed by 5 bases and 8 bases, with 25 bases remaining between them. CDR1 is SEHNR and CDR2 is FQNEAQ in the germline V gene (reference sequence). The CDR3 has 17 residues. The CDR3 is CASSPLKASRRADEQFF. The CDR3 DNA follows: TGTGCCAGCAGCCCGCTTAAAGCCTCGAGGAGGGCTGATGAGCAGTTCTTC.

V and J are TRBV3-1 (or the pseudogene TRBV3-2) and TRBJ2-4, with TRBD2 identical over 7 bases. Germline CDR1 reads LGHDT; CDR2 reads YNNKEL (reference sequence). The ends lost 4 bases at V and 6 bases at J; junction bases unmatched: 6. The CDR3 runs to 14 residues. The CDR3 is CASSLQGGANIQYF. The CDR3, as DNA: TGTGCCAGCAGCCTCCAGGGAGGGGCAAACATTCAGTACTTC.

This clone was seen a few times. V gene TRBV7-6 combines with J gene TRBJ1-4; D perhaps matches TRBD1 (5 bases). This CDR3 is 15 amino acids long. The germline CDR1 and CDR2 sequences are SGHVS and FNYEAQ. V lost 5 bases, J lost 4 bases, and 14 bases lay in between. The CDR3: CASSLTGGGNEKLFF. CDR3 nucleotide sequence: TGTGCCAGCAGCCTTACTGGCGGGGGTAATGAAAAACTGTTTTTT.

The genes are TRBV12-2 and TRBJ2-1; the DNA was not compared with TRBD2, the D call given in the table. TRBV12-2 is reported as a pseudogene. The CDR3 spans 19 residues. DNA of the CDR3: TGTGCAAGTCGCTTAGTCCTTAGCGGGGGGAGTAGGGCCTACAATGAGCAGTTCTTC. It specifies CASRLVLSGGSRAYNEQFF.

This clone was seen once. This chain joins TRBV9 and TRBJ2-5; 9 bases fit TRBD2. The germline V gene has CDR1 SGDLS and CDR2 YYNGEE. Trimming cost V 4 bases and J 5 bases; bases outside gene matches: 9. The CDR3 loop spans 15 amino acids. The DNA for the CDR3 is TGTGCCAGCAGCTTCGGGCTAGCGGGGTGGGAGACCCAGTACTTC. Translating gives CASSFGLAGWETQYF.

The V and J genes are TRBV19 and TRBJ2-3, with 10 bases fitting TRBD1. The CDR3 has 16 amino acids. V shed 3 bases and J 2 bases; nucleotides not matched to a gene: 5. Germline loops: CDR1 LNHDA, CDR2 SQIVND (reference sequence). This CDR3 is CASSIRTGGLTDTQYF. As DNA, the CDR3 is TGTGCCAGTAGTATTCGGACAGGGGGGCTCACAGATACGCAGTATTTT. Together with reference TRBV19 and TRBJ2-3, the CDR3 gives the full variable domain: DGGITQSPKYLFRKEGQNVTLSCEQNLNHDAMYWYRQDPGQGLRLIYYSQIVNDFQKGDIAEGYSVSREKKESFPLTVTSAQKNPTAFYLCASSIRTGGLTDTQYFGPGTRLTVL.

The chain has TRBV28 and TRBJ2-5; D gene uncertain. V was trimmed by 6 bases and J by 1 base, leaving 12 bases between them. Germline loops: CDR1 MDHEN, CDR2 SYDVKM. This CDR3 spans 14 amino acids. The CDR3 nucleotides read TGTGCCAGCAGCTGGAGCACAACCCAAGAGACCCAGTACTTC. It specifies CASSWSTTQETQYF.

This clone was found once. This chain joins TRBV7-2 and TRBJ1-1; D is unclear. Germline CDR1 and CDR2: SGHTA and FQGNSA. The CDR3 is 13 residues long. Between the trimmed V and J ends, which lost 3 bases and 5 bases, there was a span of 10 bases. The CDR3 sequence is CASSLGSQTEAFF. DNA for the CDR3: TGTGCCAGCAGCTTGGGCAGCCAAACTGAAGCTTTCTTT.

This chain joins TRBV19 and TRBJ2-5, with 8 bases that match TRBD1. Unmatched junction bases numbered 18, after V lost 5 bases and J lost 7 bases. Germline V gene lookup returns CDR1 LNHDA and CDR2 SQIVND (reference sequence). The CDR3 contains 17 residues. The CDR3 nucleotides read TGTGCCAGTAGTCCCCCAGCCGGCAGGGGGCCCTCCGGGACCCAGTACTTC. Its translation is CASSPPAGRGPSGTQYF.

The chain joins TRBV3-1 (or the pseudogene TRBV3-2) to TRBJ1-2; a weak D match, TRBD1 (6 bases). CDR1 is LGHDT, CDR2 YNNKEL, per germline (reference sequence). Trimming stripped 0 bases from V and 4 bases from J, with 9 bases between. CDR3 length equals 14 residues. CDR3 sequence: CASSQEGHGYGYTF. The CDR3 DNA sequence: TGTGCCAGCAGCCAAGAGGGACATGGCTATGGCTACACCTTC.

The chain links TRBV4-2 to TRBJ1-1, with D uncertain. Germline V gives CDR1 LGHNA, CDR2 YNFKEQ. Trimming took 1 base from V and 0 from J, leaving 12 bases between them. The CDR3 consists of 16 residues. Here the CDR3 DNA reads TGTGCCAGCAGCCAAGGGAATTGGGCTATGAACACTGAAGCTTTCTTT. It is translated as CASSQGNWAMNTEAFF.

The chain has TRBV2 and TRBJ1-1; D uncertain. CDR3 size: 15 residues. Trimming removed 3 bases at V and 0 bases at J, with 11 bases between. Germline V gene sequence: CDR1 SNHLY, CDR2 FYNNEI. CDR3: CASSDPGEVNTEAFF. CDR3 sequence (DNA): TGTGCCAGCAGTGACCCCGGGGAGGTGAACACTGAAGCTTTCTTT.

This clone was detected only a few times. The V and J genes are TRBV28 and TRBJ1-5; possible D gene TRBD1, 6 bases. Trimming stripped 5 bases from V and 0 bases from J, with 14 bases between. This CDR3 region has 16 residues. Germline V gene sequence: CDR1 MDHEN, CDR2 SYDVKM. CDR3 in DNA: TGTGCCAGCAGTCCTGGACAGATAAATAGCAATCAGCCCCAGCATTTT. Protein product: CASSPGQINSNQPQHF. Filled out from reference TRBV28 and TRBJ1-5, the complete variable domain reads DVKVTQSSRYLVKRTGEKVFLECVQDMDHENMFWYRQDPGLGLRLIYFSYDVKMKEKGDIPEGYSVSREKKERFSLILESASTNQTSMYLCASSPGQINSNQPQHFGDGTRLSIL.

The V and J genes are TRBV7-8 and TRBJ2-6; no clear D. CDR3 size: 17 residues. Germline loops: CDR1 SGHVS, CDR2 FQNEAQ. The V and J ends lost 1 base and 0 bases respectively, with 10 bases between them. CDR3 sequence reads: CASSLVSALSGANVLTF. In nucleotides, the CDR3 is TGTGCCAGCAGCTTAGTCAGTGCTCTCTCTGGGGCCAACGTCCTGACTTTC.

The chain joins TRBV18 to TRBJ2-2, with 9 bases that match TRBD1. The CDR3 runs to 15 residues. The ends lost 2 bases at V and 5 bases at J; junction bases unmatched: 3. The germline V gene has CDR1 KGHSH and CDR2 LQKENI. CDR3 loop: CASSPFDRGTGELFF. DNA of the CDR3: TGTGCCAGCTCACCATTCGACAGGGGGACCGGGGAGCTGTTTTTT.

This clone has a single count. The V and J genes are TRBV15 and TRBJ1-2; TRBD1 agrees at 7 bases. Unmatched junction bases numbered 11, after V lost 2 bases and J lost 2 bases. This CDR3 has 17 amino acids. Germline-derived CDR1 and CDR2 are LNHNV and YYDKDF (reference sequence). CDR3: CATSRPRDSFLNYGYTF. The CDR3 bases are TGTGCCACCAGCAGACCACGGGACAGCTTCCTCAACTATGGCTACACCTTC.